This TCR beta chain was captured by sequencing in a study of shared clonotypes between healthy human individuals (dated by TCRdb to about 2020). Context from the whole study: The cohort comprised a couple of women and a few men aged 18 to 49 years. The study deeply sequenced blood TCR repertoires of five healthy adults to estimate repertoire size and the extent of clonotype sharing between individuals. Leukapheresis yielded between about 0.85 and 9 billion PBMCs per donor. To increase sequencing depth and limit assay-specific biases, TCR repertoire library preparation and sequencing were carried out by different laboratories using diverse techniques. Per donor, three plates each were used for CD4 naive and CD4 memory, two for CD8 naive, and one for CD8 memory. The study at large found these results: Sampling was limited to blood, and TCR repertoires in tissue likely differ from TCR repertoires in blood. Incomplete sequencing was indicated by rarefaction of sorted-subset datasets, despite the large sequencing depth. Estimated clonotype richness was generally larger for naive than for memory subsets. The genetic and exposure-history diversity represented was limited by the small number of donors. About 5% of naive CD4, 3.5% of naive CD8, about 2.4% of memory CD4, and about 0.4% of memory CD8 clonotypes were shared across several donors. Higher generation probabilities were observed for clonotypes shared by all four sorted-subset donors than for non-shared clonotypes. Pairwise subsampling led to the expectation that sequencing depth would affect the degree of clonotype sharing among donors.

Using the deep immunoSEQ assay, TCR CDR3 regions were amplified from genomic DNA by multiplex PCR. Genomic DNA extracted from each cell subset was distributed evenly over all wells of several immunoSEQ 96-well plates, and each plate served as one replicate. Each replicate PCR for sorted subsets received about 210 ng genomic DNA, equal to 30,000 or so T cell genomes. Purified libraries were quantified with a Qubit 3.0 fluorometer, sized on a Bioanalyzer 2100, and re-quantified with the KAPA Library Quantification kit. Each immunoSEQ 96-well plate was sequenced on its own single-read 150-cycle Illumina NextSeq 550 flow cell. In the original analysis: The immunoSEQ output contained only junctional sequences without quality scores, so filtering could not match that applied to full-length reads. To assign V/J genes and CDR3, sequences were annotated against IMGT germline references using PyIR, a Python wrapper for IgBLAST v1.9. Reads were filtered out if the reads had weak V/J assignments (E-value above 1e-6), no CDR3, stop codons, out-of-frame junctions, or ambiguous translated residues. V3J clonotypes were defined as sequences sharing the same inferred V gene, J gene, and CDR3 amino acid sequence. Percentage overlap between repertoires was calculated by dividing the number of shared unique clonotypes by the size of the smaller repertoire. Repertoire richness was assessed with RTK rarefaction, the Chao1 estimator, and Recon v2.1 estimates of unobserved clonotypes. Generation probabilities were computed with OLGA for all TCRbeta clonotypes obtained by the gDNA method from several donors. Not all clones reach the TCRdb copy of this immuneACCESS table, which keeps in-frame sequences only. Checked studies attribute under half of the gap to unresolved V genes and leave the rest unexplained. Clone size and V and J calls were adopted from that table, with D and trimming inferred from the DNA. The sample yields millions of clones; 90% to 95% were counted once. The top ten constitute 0.13% of the sample.

To note about this clone: The antigen it recognizes is unknown. It has no much larger one-base neighbor in the sample; base qualities were not kept.

The CDR3 starts with the cysteine, ends with the phenylalanine, and has 14 residues. Only the CDR3 part of the read is kept: 42 bases, read in frame from the first base. The germline V gene yields MDHEN for CDR1 and SYDVKM for CDR2. V trim: 10 bases; J trim: 2 bases; unmatched bases: 9. Healthy HIV-negative adults with no recently reported acute infections or vaccinations were included as donors. Every donor was a Caucasian adult living in Nashville, Tennessee, USA. CD4+ T cells were enriched through magnetic negative selection, after which naive cells were positively selected on CD45RA and the remaining negative fraction served as the memory subset. Blood was obtained by leukapheresis, after which PBMCs were separated by Ficoll-Histopaque density gradient centrifugation and cryopreserved in liquid nitrogen vapor phase. Analytical flow cytometry was used to check the purity and quantity of each magnetically sorted T cell population. Each sorted fraction had its genomic DNA isolated and then quantified by UV absorbance on a Nanodrop 2000c.

The TCR originated in a man between 18 and 29 years old in good health. Sequenced material: naive CD4+ T cells sorted from blood. What the cell subset or site label conveys for this sample: CD45RA+ positively selected. The rearrangement combines TRBV28 with TRBJ2-3; TRBD1 matches 7 bases in the middle. In nucleotide form, the sequence is TGTGCCACCAGGGGGACAGCAAACACAGATACGCAGTATTTT. This encodes CATRGTANTDTQYF.